The clone carrying this T cell receptor (beta chain) has more than one count but fewer than ten. CDR3 length: 15 residues. V shed 3 bases and J 3 bases; nucleotides not matched to a gene: 4. Germline V gene data show CDR1 as SGHAT and CDR2 as FQNNGV. This sample is part of a study of spatial heterogeneity in lung cancer. Study in general: Sequences of the beta chain were consistently detected in greater numbers than alpha-chain sequences.

TCRdb analysed the 5' RACE reads with MiXCR anew, one entry per CDR3 protein. The data show 95,000 to 120,000 distinct CDR3 sequences, less than 14% seen once. Time point noted: blood at routine non-recurrence follow-up after resection. Sequencing was performed on whole RNA extracted from tumor and nontumor lung tissue, or from frozen PBMC, and the material was left unsorted. Sequenced material: PBMCs, taken at follow-up. The clonotype was recovered from a female donor with early-stage non-small cell lung cancer. The rearrangement uses TRBV11-2 and TRBJ2-7, with 11 bases identical to TRBD1. Written as DNA, the CDR3 is TGTGCCAGCAGCTTCGCCGGGACAGGGGGCTACGAGCAGTACTTC. Amino acid sequence: CASSFAGTGGYEQYF.